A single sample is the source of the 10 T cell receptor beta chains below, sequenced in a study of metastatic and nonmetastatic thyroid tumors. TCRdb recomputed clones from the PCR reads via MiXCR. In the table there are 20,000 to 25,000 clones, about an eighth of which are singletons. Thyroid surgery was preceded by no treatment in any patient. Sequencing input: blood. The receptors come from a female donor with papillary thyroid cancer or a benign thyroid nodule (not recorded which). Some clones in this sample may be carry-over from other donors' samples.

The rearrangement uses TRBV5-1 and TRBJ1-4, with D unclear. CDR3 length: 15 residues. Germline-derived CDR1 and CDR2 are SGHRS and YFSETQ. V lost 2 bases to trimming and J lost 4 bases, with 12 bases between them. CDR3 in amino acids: CASSLTASDNEKLFF. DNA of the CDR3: TGCGCCAGCAGCTTAACAGCAAGTGATAATGAAAAACTGTTTTTT.

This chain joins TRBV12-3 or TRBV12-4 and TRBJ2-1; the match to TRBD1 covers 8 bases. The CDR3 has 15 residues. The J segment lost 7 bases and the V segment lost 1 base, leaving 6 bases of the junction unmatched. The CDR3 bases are TGTGCCAGCAGTTTAGGGACAGGGAGTAGGAATGAGCAGTTCTTC. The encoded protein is CASSLGTGSRNEQFF.

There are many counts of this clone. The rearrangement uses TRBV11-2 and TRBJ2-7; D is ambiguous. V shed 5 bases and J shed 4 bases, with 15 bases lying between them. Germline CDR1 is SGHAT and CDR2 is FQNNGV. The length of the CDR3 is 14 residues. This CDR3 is CASSPPLGWYEQYF. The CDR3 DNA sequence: TGTGCCAGCAGCCCCCCCCTAGGGTGGTACGAGCAGTACTTC.

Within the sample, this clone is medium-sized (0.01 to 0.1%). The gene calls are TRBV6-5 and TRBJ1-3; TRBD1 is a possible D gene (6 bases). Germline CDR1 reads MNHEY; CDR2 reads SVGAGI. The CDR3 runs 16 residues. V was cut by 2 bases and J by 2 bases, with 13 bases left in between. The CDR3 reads CASSYTLQGPGNTIYF. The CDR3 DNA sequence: TGTGCCAGCAGTTACACCCTACAGGGTCCTGGAAACACCATATATTTT.

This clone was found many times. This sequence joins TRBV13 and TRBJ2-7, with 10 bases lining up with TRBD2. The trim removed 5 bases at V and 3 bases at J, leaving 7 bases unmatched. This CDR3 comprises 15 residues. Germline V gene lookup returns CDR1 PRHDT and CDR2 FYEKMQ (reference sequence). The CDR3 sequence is CASSRKREGLYEQYF. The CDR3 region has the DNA TGTGCCAGCAGCCGTAAGCGGGAGGGCCTCTACGAGCAGTACTTC. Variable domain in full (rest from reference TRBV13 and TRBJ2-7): AAGVIQSPRHLIKEKRETATLKCYPIPRHDTVYWYQQGPGQDPQFLISFYEKMQSDKGSIPDRFSAQQFSDYHSELNMSSLELGDSALYFCASSRKREGLYEQYFGPGTRLTVT.

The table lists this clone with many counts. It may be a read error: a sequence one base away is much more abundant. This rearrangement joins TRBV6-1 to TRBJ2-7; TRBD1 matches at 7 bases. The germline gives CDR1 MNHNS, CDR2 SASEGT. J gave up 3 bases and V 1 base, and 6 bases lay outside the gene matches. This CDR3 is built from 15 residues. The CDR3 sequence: CASSEVGDSHYEQYF. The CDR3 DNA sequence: TGTGCCAGCAGTGAAGTTGGGGACAGCCACTACGAGCAGTACTTC.

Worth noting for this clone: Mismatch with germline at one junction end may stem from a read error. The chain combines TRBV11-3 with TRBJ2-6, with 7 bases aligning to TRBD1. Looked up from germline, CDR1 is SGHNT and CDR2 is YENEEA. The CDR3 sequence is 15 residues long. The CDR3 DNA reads TGTGCCAGCAGCTCACAGGGGACCTGTGCCAACGTCCCGACTTTC. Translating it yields CASSSQGTCANVPTF.

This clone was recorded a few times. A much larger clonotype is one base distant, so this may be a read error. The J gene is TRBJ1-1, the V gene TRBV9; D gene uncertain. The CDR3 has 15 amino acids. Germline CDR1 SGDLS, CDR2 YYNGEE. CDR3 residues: CASSVGGLGNTAAFF. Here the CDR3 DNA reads TGTGCCAGCAGCGTAGGTGGCCTAGGGAACACTGCAGCTTTCTTT.

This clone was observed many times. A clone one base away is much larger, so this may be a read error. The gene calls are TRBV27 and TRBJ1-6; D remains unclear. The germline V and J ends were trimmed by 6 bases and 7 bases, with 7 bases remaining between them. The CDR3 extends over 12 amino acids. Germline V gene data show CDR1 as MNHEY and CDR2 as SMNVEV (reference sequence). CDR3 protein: CASRVGNSPLHF. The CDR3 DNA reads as TGTGCCAGCAGAGTGGGCAATTCACCCCTCCACTTT.

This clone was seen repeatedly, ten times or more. As DNA, the CDR3 is TGTGCCAGTAGTTTGGACTGGGGGCTGGGCAAAAACATTCAGTACTTC. It yields the protein CASSLDWGLGKNIQYF. The V and J genes are TRBV19 and TRBJ2-4; perhaps TRBD1 as D (6 bases). CDR3 size: 16 residues. Germline CDR1 LNHDA, CDR2 SQIVND (reference sequence). V lost 5 bases and J 3 bases, leaving 17 bases between the germline ends. Supplemented by reference TRBV19 and TRBJ2-4, the full variable domain reads DGGITQSPKYLFRKEGQNVTLSCEQNLNHDAMYWYRQDPGQGLRLIYYSQIVNDFQKGDIAEGYSVSREKKESFPLTVTSAQKNPTAFYLCASSLDWGLGKNIQYFGAGTRLSVL.